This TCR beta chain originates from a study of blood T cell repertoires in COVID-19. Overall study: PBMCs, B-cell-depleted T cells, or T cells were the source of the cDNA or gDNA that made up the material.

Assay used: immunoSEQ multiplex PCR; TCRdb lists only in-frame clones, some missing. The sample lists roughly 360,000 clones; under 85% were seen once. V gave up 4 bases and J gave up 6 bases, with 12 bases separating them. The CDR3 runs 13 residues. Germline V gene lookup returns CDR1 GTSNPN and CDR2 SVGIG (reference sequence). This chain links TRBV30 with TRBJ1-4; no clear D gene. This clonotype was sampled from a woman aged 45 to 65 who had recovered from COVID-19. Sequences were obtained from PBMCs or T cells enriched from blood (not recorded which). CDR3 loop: CAWMGAGDEKLFF. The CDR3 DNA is TGTGCCTGGATGGGAGCAGGAGATGAAAAACTGTTTTTT.